One and the same sample provided the 4 T cell receptor beta chains below, sequenced in a study of blood T cells in healthy people across ages. A second PCR, run for roughly 7 to 12 cycles, used a sample-barcoded 5' primer plus a J-beta primer mix. Using its own MiXCR run on the 5' RACE reads, TCRdb lists one record per CDR3 protein. Among around 700,000 distinct CDR3 sequences listed, just under 25% were seen once. The same sample was also used in a study of T cells of mothers and their children.

The sample comprised blood. These receptors all come from a boy between 10 and 17 years old in good health.

V and J are TRBV6-2 or TRBV6-3 and TRBJ2-5; D ambiguous. Gene TRBJ2-7 matches the end of the DNA better, so the J call may be wrong. This CDR3 spans 14 amino acids. Per the germline V gene, CDR1 is MNHEY and CDR2 is SVGEGT. Here the CDR3 reads CASSYGSNTYEQYF. CDR3 bases: TGTGCCAGCAGTTACGGTTCAAATACCTACGAGCAGTACTTC.

The V gene is TRBV7-9, the J gene TRBJ2-3; D is unclear. The germline V gene has CDR1 SEHNR and CDR2 FQNEAQ (reference sequence). This CDR3 has 14 residues. Trimming took off 5 bases at V and 1 base at J, with 10 bases between the two ends. CDR3 bases: TGTGCCAGCAGCCCGATCGTCGGCACAGATACGCAGTATTTT. Translated, it gives CASSPIVGTDTQYF.

This chain uses TRBV20-1 with TRBJ2-7; D uncertain. V shed 0 bases and J shed 3 bases, with 12 bases lying between them. The length of the CDR3 is 14 residues. Germline V gene data show CDR1 as DFQATT and CDR2 as SNEGSKA (reference sequence). This CDR3 reads CSARDLQPGYEQYF. CDR3 sequence (DNA): TGCAGTGCTAGAGATCTGCAGCCTGGCTACGAGCAGTACTTC.

This chain uses TRBV12-3 or TRBV12-4 with TRBJ2-6; D may be TRBD1 (5 bases). This CDR3 has 17 amino acids. Trimming cost V 3 bases and J 0 bases, with 12 bases left between them. This chain's CDR3 is CASSLATGFSGANVLTF. The CDR3 nucleotides are TGTGCCAGCAGTTTGGCAACAGGTTTCTCTGGGGCCAACGTCCTGACTTTC.